The rows below give T cell receptor beta chains drawn from one sample of a study of blood T cell repertoires in COVID-19. Profiling relied on immunoSEQ multiplex PCR, and the TCRdb table lists in-frame clones only, not all of them. The table lists about 380,000 clones, about 90% of them singletons. Input material: peripheral blood. These receptors were taken from a man between 18 and 29 years old with active or convalescent COVID-19. Both conserved end residues are part of each CDR3. D genes are given only for firm matches. Rows give clone size only sometimes, using once, few, many, or a class for an expanded clone.

TGTGCCAGCAGCCAAGCCAGACAGGGCAATCAGCCCCAGCATTTT,CASSQARQGNQPQHF,NA,TRBV4-2,TRBJ1-5,NA
TGTGCCAGCATCCGATTCGGGGGTCTGAACACTGAAGCTTTCTTT,CASIRFGGLNTEAFF,NA,TRBV2,TRBJ1-1,NA
TGCGCCAGCAGTGAGGGGACTAGCGGGAGCCTCGAGCAGTACTTC,CASSEGTSGSLEQYF,once,TRBV10-1,TRBJ2-7,TRBD2
TGTGCCAGCAGCCGTCGGAGCTCTGGAAACACCATATATTTT,CASSRRSSGNTIYF,NA,TRBV14,TRBJ1-3,NA
TGTGCCAGCAGCCTAAAAAGCGCTGAAGCTTTCTTT,CASSLKSAEAFF,NA,TRBV3-1/TRBV3-2,TRBJ1-1,NA
TGTGCCAGCTCACCCGACAGGGACGAGCAGTACTTC,CASSPDRDEQYF,NA,TRBV18,TRBJ2-7,TRBD1
TGCGCCAGCAGCCAAGATTCGAGGGATTCACCCCTCCACTTT,CASSQDSRDSPLHF,few,TRBV4-3,TRBJ1-6,NA
TGTGCCAGTAGTATAGTTCAGGGGGGTGAGCAGTACTTC,CASSIVQGGEQYF,NA,TRBV19,TRBJ2-7,NA
TGTGCCAGCAGCGTAGGGCAGCAGGGGATCTACGAGCAGTACTTC,CASSVGQQGIYEQYF,NA,TRBV9,TRBJ2-7,NA
TGTGCCAGCAACCTCGGGGGGGGCACAGATACGCAGTATTTT,CASNLGGGTDTQYF,NA,TRBV7-2,TRBJ2-3,TRBD2
TGTGCCAGCGGGCCCCTGGGTGGCTACACCTTC,CASGPLGGYTF,NA,TRBV12-3/TRBV12-4,TRBJ1-2,NA
TGTGCCAGCAGCTTAGCTCAGGGCCTCTACGAGCAGTACTTC,CASSLAQGLYEQYF,NA,TRBV7-2,TRBJ2-7,NA
TGTGCCAGCATGGGACAGTTTAGCAATCAGCCCCAGCATTTT,CASMGQFSNQPQHF,NA,TRBV19,TRBJ1-5,TRBD1
TGTGCCAGCGCGTTTATTTCTACCCAAGAGACCCAGTACTTC,CASAFISTQETQYF,NA,TRBV6-5,TRBJ2-5,NA
TGTGCCAGCAGCGCCGACAGTATCACCTACGAGCAGTACTTC,CASSADSITYEQYF,NA,TRBV7-2,TRBJ2-7,NA
TGTGCCAGCAGTTCCAGTGGCGATACGCAGTATTTT,CASSSSGDTQYF,NA,TRBV12-3/TRBV12-4,TRBJ2-3,NA
TGTGCCAGCAGCTTGGATAGTAACTATGGCTACACCTTC,CASSLDSNYGYTF,NA,TRBV5-6,TRBJ1-2,NA
TGTGCCAGCTCAGAGGGAACCTATGGCTACACCTTC,CASSEGTYGYTF,NA,TRBV18,TRBJ1-2,NA
TGTGCCAGTCGCGCCGGGGCAGATACGCAGTATTTT,CASRAGADTQYF,once,TRBV19,TRBJ2-3,NA
TGTGCCAGCAGATCAACGGGTCCCGCAGCGGAGCAGTACTTC,CASRSTGPAAEQYF,NA,TRBV7-2,TRBJ2-7,NA
TGTGCCAGCAGTTTAAGCGGAGATAATTCACCCCTCCACTTT,CASSLSGDNSPLHF,once,TRBV27,TRBJ1-6,NA
TGCGCCAGCAGCTTAACGGGCGGGCTTGCAGAGACCCAGTACTTC,CASSLTGGLAETQYF,NA,TRBV5-1,TRBJ2-5,NA
TGTGCCAGCAGCCAATGGGGGCACCGGAAAGATAATTCACCCCTCCACTTT,CASSQWGHRKDNSPLHF,NA,TRBV14,TRBJ1-6,NA
TGTGCCAGCAGCGTGGCCGGACAGGGAGAGAACTATGGCTACACCTTC,CASSVAGQGENYGYTF,once,TRBV9,TRBJ1-2,TRBD1
TGTGCCAGCACCCGGGGGGAAACAGATACGCAGTATTTT,CASTRGETDTQYF,NA,TRBV12-3/TRBV12-4,TRBJ2-3,TRBD2
TGTGCCAGCGGACAGGTGGCCGAAAAACTGTTTTTT,CASGQVAEKLFF,NA,TRBV27,TRBJ1-4,TRBD1
TGTGCCAGCAGTTACTCAGGGGCCAATGGCTACACCTTC,CASSYSGANGYTF,NA,TRBV6-5,TRBJ1-2,NA